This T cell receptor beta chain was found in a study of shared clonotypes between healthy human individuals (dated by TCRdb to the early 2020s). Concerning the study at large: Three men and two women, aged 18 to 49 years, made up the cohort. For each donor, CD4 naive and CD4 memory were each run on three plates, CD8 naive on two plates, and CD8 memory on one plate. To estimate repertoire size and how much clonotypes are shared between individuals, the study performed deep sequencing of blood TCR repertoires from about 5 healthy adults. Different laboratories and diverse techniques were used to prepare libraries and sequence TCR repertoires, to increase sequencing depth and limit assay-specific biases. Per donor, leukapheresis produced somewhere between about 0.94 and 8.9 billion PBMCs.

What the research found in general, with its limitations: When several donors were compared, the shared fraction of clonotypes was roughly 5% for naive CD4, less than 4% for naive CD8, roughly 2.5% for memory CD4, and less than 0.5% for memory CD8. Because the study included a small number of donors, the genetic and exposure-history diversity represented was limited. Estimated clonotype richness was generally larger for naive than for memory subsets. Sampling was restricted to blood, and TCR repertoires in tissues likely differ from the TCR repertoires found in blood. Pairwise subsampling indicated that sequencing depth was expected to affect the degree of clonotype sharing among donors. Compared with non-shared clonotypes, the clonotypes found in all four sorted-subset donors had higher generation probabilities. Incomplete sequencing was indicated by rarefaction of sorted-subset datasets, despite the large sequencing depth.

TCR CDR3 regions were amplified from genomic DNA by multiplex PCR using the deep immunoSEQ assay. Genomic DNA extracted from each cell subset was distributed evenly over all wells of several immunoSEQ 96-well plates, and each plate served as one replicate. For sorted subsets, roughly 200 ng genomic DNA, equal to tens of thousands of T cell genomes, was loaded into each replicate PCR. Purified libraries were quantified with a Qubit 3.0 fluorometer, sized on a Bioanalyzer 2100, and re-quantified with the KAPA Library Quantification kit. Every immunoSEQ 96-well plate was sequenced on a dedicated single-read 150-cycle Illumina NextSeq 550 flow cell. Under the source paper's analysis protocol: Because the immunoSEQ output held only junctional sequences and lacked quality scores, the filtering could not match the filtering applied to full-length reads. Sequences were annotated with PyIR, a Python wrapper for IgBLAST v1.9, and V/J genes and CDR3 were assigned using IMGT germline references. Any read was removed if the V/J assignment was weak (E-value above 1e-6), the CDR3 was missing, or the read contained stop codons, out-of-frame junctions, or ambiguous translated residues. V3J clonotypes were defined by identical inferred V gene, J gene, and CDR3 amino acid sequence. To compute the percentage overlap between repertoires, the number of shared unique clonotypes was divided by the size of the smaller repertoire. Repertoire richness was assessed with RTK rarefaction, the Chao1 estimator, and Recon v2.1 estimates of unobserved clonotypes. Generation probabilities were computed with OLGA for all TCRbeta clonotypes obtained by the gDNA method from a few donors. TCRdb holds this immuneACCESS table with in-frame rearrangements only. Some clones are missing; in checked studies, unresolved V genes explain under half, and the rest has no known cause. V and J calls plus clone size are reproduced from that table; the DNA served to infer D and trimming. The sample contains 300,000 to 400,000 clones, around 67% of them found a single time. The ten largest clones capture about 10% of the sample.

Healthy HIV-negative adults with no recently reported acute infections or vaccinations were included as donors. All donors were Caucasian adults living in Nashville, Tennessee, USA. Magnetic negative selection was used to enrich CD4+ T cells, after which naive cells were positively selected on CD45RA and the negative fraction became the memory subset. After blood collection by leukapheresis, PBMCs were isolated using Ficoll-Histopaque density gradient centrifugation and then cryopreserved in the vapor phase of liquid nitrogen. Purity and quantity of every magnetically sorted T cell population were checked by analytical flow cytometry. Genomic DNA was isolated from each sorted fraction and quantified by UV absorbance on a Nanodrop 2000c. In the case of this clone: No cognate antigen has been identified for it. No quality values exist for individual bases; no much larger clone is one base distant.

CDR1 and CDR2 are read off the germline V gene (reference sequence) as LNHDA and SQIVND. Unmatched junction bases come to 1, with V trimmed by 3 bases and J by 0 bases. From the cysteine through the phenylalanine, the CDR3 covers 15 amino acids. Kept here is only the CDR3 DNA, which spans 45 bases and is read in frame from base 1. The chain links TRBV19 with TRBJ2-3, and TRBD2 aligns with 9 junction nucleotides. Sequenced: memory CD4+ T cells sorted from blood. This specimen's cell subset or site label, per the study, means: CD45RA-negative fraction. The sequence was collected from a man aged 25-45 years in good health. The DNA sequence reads TGTGCCAGTAGTATGGCGGGGGGGAGCACAGATACGCAGTATTTT. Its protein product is CASSMAGGSTDTQYF.